This entry lists 5 T cell receptor beta chains sequenced from one sample in a study of molecular identifiers for immune sequencing clone quantification. TCRdb re-called the PCR reads through MiXCR, storing one row per CDR3 protein. The repertoire holds approximately 680,000 distinct CDR3 sequences, with roughly 23% as singletons. Sequenced sample: naive CD8+ T cells from blood, with Jurkat cell RNA spiked in. Subset specified: FACS-sorted CD8+CD4-CCR7+CD45RA+ naive T cells. The receptors were sampled from a human donor in good health. Some libraries in this study had Jurkat cell RNA spiked in.

This clonotype was counted between two and nine times. The V call is TRBV20-1, the J call TRBJ2-7; 8 bases map to TRBD2. The CDR3 length is 12 residues. CDR1 and CDR2 (germline): DFQATT, SNEGSKA (reference sequence). V shed 0 bases and J 6 bases; nucleotides not matched to a gene: 1. The CDR3 DNA follows: TGCAGTGCTAGAGAAGCGGGAGTCGAGCAGTACTTC. Translating gives CSAREAGVEQYF.

This clonotype showed up just once. One base away lies a much larger clone, so this may be a sequencing read error. This chain uses TRBV28 with TRBJ2-7; 13 bases line up with TRBD2. Looked up from germline, CDR1 is MDHEN and CDR2 is SYDVKM. The CDR3 totals 15 residues. The CDR3 DNA sequence: TGTGCCAGCGGTTTCCGGGGACTAGCGGGGTACGAGCAGTACTTC. Protein: CASGFRGLAGYEQYF.

This clonotype appeared once. The rearrangement uses TRBV10-3 and TRBJ2-7, with TRBD2 as a possible D gene (5 bases). The CDR3 is 15 residues long. Germline V gene sequence: CDR1 ENHRY, CDR2 SYGVKD. The ends were cut back, 0 bases at V and 3 bases at J, with 12 bases in the middle. CDR3 residues: CAISESSSISYEQYF. In DNA, the CDR3 is TGTGCCATCAGTGAGTCTTCTAGCATTAGCTACGAGCAGTACTTC.

This clonotype was seen more than once but under ten times. The chain carries TRBV7-2 and TRBJ2-7, with D possibly being TRBD2 (5 bases). Germline values: CDR1 SGHTA, CDR2 FQGNSA. This CDR3 spans 13 amino acids. V was pared by 4 bases and J by 0 bases, with 7 bases between. The CDR3 loop is CASSWRFSYEQYF. The CDR3 DNA follows: TGTGCCAGCAGCTGGAGGTTCTCCTACGAGCAGTACTTC.

This clonotype was counted only a few times. V usage is TRBV7-2 and J usage is TRBJ1-5, with D possibly matching TRBD1 (6 bases). CDR3 length equals 16 residues. Trimming pared 2 bases from V and 5 bases from J, leaving 16 bases between. Germline lookup yields CDR1 SGHTA and CDR2 FQGNSA. DNA for the CDR3: TGTGCCAGCAGCTTATGGTCGGGGGGCAGTGATCAGCCCCAGCATTTT. Translated: CASSLWSGGSDQPQHF.